This record looks at one T cell receptor (beta chain) sequence and its context. This clone's antigen is unknown. Base qualities are not provided; no much larger clone lies one nucleotide away. Libraries were built with the immunoSEQ multiplex PCR assay. Not all clones reach the TCRdb copy of this immuneACCESS table, which keeps in-frame sequences only. Checked studies attribute under half of the gap to unresolved V genes and leave the rest unexplained. Within this sample are 150,000 to 200,000 clones, with approximately 94% of them counted one time only. The ten largest make up more than 1.1% of the sample. These data belong to a study of control samples from healthy donors and cancer patients (dated by TCRdb to the early 2020s). From the cysteine up to the phenylalanine, the CDR3 has a length of 15 residues. Left in the record is the CDR3 DNA by itself, 45 bases read in frame from the first base. Trimming at the junction amounts to 5 bases on V and 0 bases on J, and the germline ends lie 11 bases apart. Per the germline V gene (reference sequence), SEHNR is the CDR1 and FQNEAQ is the CDR2.

This chain joins TRBV7-9 to TRBJ2-1; the D gene is perhaps TRBD2, from 6 matching bases. The TCR was taken from a woman aged 18 to 35 in good health. The sequenced material came from blood. The sequenced DNA: TGTGCCAGCAGCGGGACGACTAGCTCCTACAATGAGCAGTTCTTC. Translated, this gives CASSGTTSSYNEQFF.